The T cell receptor beta chain under discussion was sequenced for a study of T cells in Graves' hyperthyroidism and ophthalmopathy. Used for diagnoses were clinical symptoms, serum thyroxine and TRAb, thyroid ultrasound and orbital computed tomography. The V gene lost 7 bases and the J gene lost 7 bases, with 14 bases spanning the gap. This CDR3 has 13 residues. Germline CDR1 MNHEY, CDR2 SVGEGT. Amplification of TCR beta CDR3 regions was performed using RNA transcripts as template. Researchers ran a first-round RT-PCR on the TCR CDR3 using the HTBI primer set. TCRdb independently ran MiXCR on the multiplex PCR reads; one entry per CDR3 protein. The profile shows 300,000 to 500,000 distinct CDR3 sequences, over 12% of them singletons. This clonotype was seen many times.

What was sequenced was blood. The V and J genes are TRBV6-2 or TRBV6-3 and TRBJ2-1; D unclear. This TCR came from a man in his forties or fifties with Graves' ophthalmopathy. In DNA, the CDR3 is TGTGCCAGCAAAACCTCTTTAGTGAATGAGCAGTTCTTC. Protein: CASKTSLVNEQFF.